Below, 24 T cell receptor beta chains from the same sample are listed, as sequenced in a study of blood T cell repertoires in COVID-19. Clones were read by immunoSEQ multiplex PCR, and TCRdb kept only the in-frame ones, dropping some. The sample yields about 170,000 clones, around 80% seen once. The sequencing sample was made of PBMCs or T cells enriched from blood (not recorded which). The receptors stem from a woman in her 70s in a cohort exposed to, infected with or recovered from COVID-19 (not recorded which).

This clone was counted between two and nine times. The chain joins TRBV7-9 to TRBJ1-2, with 8 bases matching TRBD1. CDR1 is SEHNR, CDR2 FQNEAQ, per germline (reference sequence). V was clipped by 1 base and J by 4 bases; unmatched bases: 11. The CDR3 extends over 17 amino acids. The CDR3 coding sequence is TGTGCCAGCAGCTTAGGACTTCTTAGGGACAGGAGCTATGGCTACACCTTC. Its protein product is CASSLGLLRDRSYGYTF. Variable domain in full (rest from reference TRBV7-9 and TRBJ1-2): DTGVSQNPRHKITKRGQNVTFRCDPISEHNRLYWYRQTLGQGPEFLTYFQNEAQLEKSRLLSDRFSAERPKGSFSTLEIQRTEQGDSAMYLCASSLGLLRDRSYGYTFGSGTRLTVV.

The V gene is TRBV9, the J gene TRBJ2-1, with D possibly TRBD2 on 7 matching bases. The germline gives CDR1 SGDLS, CDR2 YYNGEE. The V gene lost 7 bases and the J gene lost 6 bases, with 14 bases spanning the gap. This CDR3 spans 13 amino acids. The CDR3, as DNA: TGTGCCAGCGGGGGGGCTTATAGCAATGAGCAGTTCTTC. This gives the protein CASGGAYSNEQFF.

The gene calls are TRBV5-1 and TRBJ2-3, with 10 bases matching TRBD2. The CDR3 extends over 15 amino acids. Per the germline V gene, CDR1 is SGHRS and CDR2 is YFSETQ. V lost 4 bases to trimming and J lost 2 bases; unmatched junction nucleotides: 4. CDR3 DNA sequence: TGCGCCAGCAGCCGAGCGGGAGGGGACACAGATACGCAGTATTTT. Translation: CASSRAGGDTDTQYF.

This clone was counted once. The genes are TRBV6-5 and TRBJ2-1, with D tentatively TRBD1 (5 bases). The V gene lost 11 bases and the J gene lost 8 bases, with 16 bases spanning the gap. This CDR3 is built from 12 residues. Germline values: CDR1 MNHEY, CDR2 SVGAGI. The CDR3, as DNA: TGTGCCGCCAGGGTGGCGTACGATGAGCAGTTCTTC. It translates to CAARVAYDEQFF.

This clone was found once. The genes are TRBV7-2 and TRBJ1-5; no definite D call. Germline V gene lookup returns CDR1 SGHTA and CDR2 FQGNSA. The CDR3 extends over 14 amino acids. The V and J ends lost 5 bases and 2 bases respectively, with 10 bases between them. This CDR3 is CASSAGGGNQPQHF. CDR3 DNA: TGTGCCAGCAGCGCGGGTGGCGGCAATCAGCCCCAGCATTTT.

The CDR3 spells CASSVTGTGSYGYTF. DNA for the CDR3: TGTGCCAGCAGTGTCACCGGGACAGGGTCCTATGGCTACACCTTC. The chain combines TRBV28 with TRBJ1-2; TRBD1 matches at 9 bases. This CDR3 comprises 15 residues. V lost 5 bases, J lost 4 bases, and 8 bases stayed unmatched. Germline values: CDR1 MDHEN, CDR2 SYDVKM.

CDR3: CASSPGQGPGNTIYF. DNA for the CDR3: TGTGCCAGCTCACCCGGACAGGGGCCGGGAAACACCATATATTTT. This chain uses TRBV18 with TRBJ1-3; 9 nucleotides align to TRBD1. The CDR3 totals 15 residues. The germline V gene has CDR1 KGHSH and CDR2 LQKENI. V lost 3 bases, J lost 4 bases, and 4 bases stayed unmatched.

CDR3 loop: CASVRLAGGTQYF. For the CDR3, the DNA is TGTGCCAGCGTGAGACTAGCGGGAGGTACGCAGTATTTT. This chain connects TRBV6-5 to TRBJ2-3, with 13 bases matching TRBD2. Unmatched junction bases numbered 4, after V lost 8 bases and J lost 8 bases. This CDR3 is built from 13 residues. Germline-derived CDR1 and CDR2 are MNHEY and SVGAGI.

The gene calls are TRBV7-9 and TRBJ2-3; the D gene is possibly TRBD1 (5 bases). The CDR3 runs 14 residues. V lost 5 bases, J lost 5 bases, and 14 bases lay in between. Germline V gene sequence: CDR1 SEHNR, CDR2 FQNEAQ (reference sequence). CDR3 residues: CASSEQGTKDTQYF. The CDR3 region has the DNA TGTGCCAGCAGCGAGCAGGGTACGAAAGATACGCAGTATTTT.

This chain links TRBV7-9 with TRBJ2-2; TRBD2 agrees at 9 bases. Per germline, CDR1 SEHNR and CDR2 FQNEAQ (reference sequence). V lost 5 bases and J lost 1; bases outside the gene matches: 11. The CDR3 runs to 18 residues. This CDR3 reads CASSPGLAYSRNTGELFF. The CDR3 DNA is TGTGCCAGCAGCCCGGGACTAGCTTACAGCCGGAACACCGGGGAGCTGTTTTTT. The variable domain in full, with the rest retrieved from reference TRBV7-9 and TRBJ2-2, is DTGVSQNPRHKITKRGQNVTFRCDPISEHNRLYWYRQTLGQGPEFLTYFQNEAQLEKSRLLSDRFSAERPKGSFSTLEIQRTEQGDSAMYLCASSPGLAYSRNTGELFFGEGSRLTVL.

V usage is TRBV3-1 (or the pseudogene TRBV3-2) and J usage is TRBJ2-3; TRBD2 matches 12 bases. The CDR3 has 18 amino acids. Germline V gene sequence: CDR1 LGHDT, CDR2 YNNKEL (reference sequence). J lost 2 bases, V lost 1 base, and 7 bases had no gene match. The CDR3 DNA reads TGTGCCAGCAGCCAAGTGACTAGCGGGAGAGTGTTCACAGATACGCAGTATTTT. It encodes CASSQVTSGRVFTDTQYF.

CDR3 sequence: CASREQTGLETQYF. CDR3 DNA sequence: TGTGCCAGCCGAGAACAGACAGGTTTGGAGACCCAGTACTTC. The V gene is TRBV2, the J gene TRBJ2-5; TRBD1 might be the D (6 bases). V lost 8 bases to trimming and J lost 5 bases, with 18 bases between them. CDR1 and CDR2 from the germline V gene are SNHLY and FYNNEI. The CDR3 has 14 residues.

The chain combines TRBV28 with TRBJ1-2, with 9 bases fitting TRBD1. V gave up 7 bases and J gave up 7 bases; unmatched junction bases: 1. The CDR3 consists of 11 residues. Germline values: CDR1 MDHEN, CDR2 SYDVKM. The CDR3 reads CASTDRGGYTF. The CDR3 coding sequence is TGTGCCAGCACGGACAGGGGTGGCTACACCTTC.

The V call is TRBV9, the J call TRBJ2-3; D may be TRBD1 (7 bases). Per the germline V gene, CDR1 is SGDLS and CDR2 is YYNGEE. V was pared by 3 bases and J by 4 bases, with 12 bases between. The CDR3 runs 14 residues. The CDR3 bases are TGTGCCAGCAGCGGCAGGGGGGCGTCAGATACGCAGTATTTT. Protein sequence: CASSGRGASDTQYF.

This clone was seen only a few times. The CDR3 region has the DNA TGTGCCAGCAGCGTTAGTAGCGGGAGCCCCTACGAGCAGTACTTC. Residues: CASSVSSGSPYEQYF. The gene calls are TRBV9 and TRBJ2-7; 9 bases are a match to TRBD2. The CDR3 has 15 amino acids. The trim removed 2 bases at V and 2 bases at J, leaving 5 bases unmatched. CDR1 and CDR2 from the germline V gene are SGDLS and YYNGEE.

The chain joins TRBV11-3 to TRBJ2-6; D gene uncertain. Germline CDR1 and CDR2: SGHNT and YENEEA. There are 16 residues in the CDR3. V lost 4 bases and J lost 0, with 10 bases in between. CDR3 amino acids: CASSYTHDSGANVLTF. The CDR3, as DNA: TGTGCCAGCAGCTACACACACGACTCTGGGGCCAACGTCCTGACTTTC.

This clone appeared a few times. This chain connects TRBV11-2 to TRBJ2-7; D ambiguous. Trimming stripped 2 bases from V and 0 bases from J, with 11 bases between. CDR3 size: 15 residues. The germline CDR1 and CDR2 sequences are SGHAT and FQNNGV. The CDR3 loop reads CASSLKVTYSYEQYF. The CDR3 DNA is TGTGCCAGCAGCTTAAAGGTGACTTACTCCTACGAGCAGTACTTC.

The V and J genes are TRBV7-9 and TRBJ1-2; D gene ambiguous. CDR3 length: 16 amino acids. The germline CDR1 and CDR2 sequences are SEHNR and FQNEAQ (reference sequence). Trimming took 5 bases from V and 4 from J, leaving 20 bases between them. The CDR3 nucleotides are TGTGCCAGCAGCCCCGGGTTTGAGAGGTCGGCCTATGGCTACACCTTC. Protein sequence: CASSPGFERSAYGYTF.

There are a few counts of this clone. J is TRBJ2-6 and V is TRBV30; possibly TRBD1 for D (6 bases). From germline, CDR1 is GTSNPN and CDR2 SVGIG (reference sequence). CDR3 length: 16 residues. Trimming stripped 4 bases from V and 2 bases from J, with 15 bases between. The CDR3 is CAWKPLNRAGANVLTF. As DNA, the CDR3 is TGTGCCTGGAAGCCGCTCAACAGGGCTGGGGCCAACGTCCTGACTTTC.

In this sample, this clone turned up a few times. This rearrangement joins TRBV7-9 to TRBJ2-1; 7 bases map to TRBD1. J was trimmed by 3 bases and V by 3 bases; bases with no gene match: 5. The CDR3 has 15 residues. CDR1 is SEHNR, CDR2 FQNEAQ, per germline (reference sequence). This CDR3 reads CASSLTGILYNEQFF. CDR3 in DNA: TGTGCCAGCAGCTTGACAGGGATTCTCTACAATGAGCAGTTCTTC. Based on the CDR3 plus reference TRBV7-9 and TRBJ2-1, the full variable domain is DTGVSQNPRHKITKRGQNVTFRCDPISEHNRLYWYRQTLGQGPEFLTYFQNEAQLEKSRLLSDRFSAERPKGSFSTLEIQRTEQGDSAMYLCASSLTGILYNEQFFGPGTRLTVL.

The chain uses TRBV5-1 and TRBJ1-2, with 8 bases aligning to TRBD1. Germline lookup yields CDR1 SGHRS and CDR2 YFSETQ. V was pared by 4 bases and J by 7 bases, with 9 bases of the junction left unmatched. The CDR3 covers 14 residues. Here the CDR3 DNA reads TGCGCCAGCAGCACAGGACAGGGACATGGTGGCTACACCTTC. As protein: CASSTGQGHGGYTF.

This rearrangement joins TRBV28 to TRBJ1-3; TRBD1 might be the D (6 bases). Germline CDR1 and CDR2: MDHEN and SYDVKM. Trimming pared 8 bases from V and 5 bases from J, leaving 16 bases between. This CDR3 is built from 14 residues. The CDR3 nucleotides read TGTGCCAGCTTCAGGGGCACGGGAAGAAACACCATATATTTT. Translation: CASFRGTGRNTIYF. Together with reference TRBV28 and TRBJ1-3, the CDR3 gives the full variable domain: DVKVTQSSRYLVKRTGEKVFLECVQDMDHENMFWYRQDPGLGLRLIYFSYDVKMKEKGDIPEGYSVSREKKERFSLILESASTNQTSMYLCASFRGTGRNTIYFGEGSWLTVV.

J is TRBJ2-7 and V is TRBV28; TRBD1 is a possible D gene (5 bases). The CDR3 runs 13 residues. Germline V gene data show CDR1 as MDHEN and CDR2 as SYDVKM. The V gene lost 3 bases and the J gene lost 3 bases, with 9 bases spanning the gap. The CDR3 loop is CASSFVQGYEQYF. The DNA for the CDR3 is TGTGCCAGCAGTTTCGTTCAGGGCTACGAGCAGTACTTC.

The CDR3 region has the DNA TGCGCCAGCAGCTTGGACCTAGCGGGAGGAATCGAGCAGTACTTC. Protein product: CASSLDLAGGIEQYF. The J gene is TRBJ2-7, the V gene TRBV5-1, with 11 bases matching TRBD2. The V gene end was trimmed by 0 bases and the J gene end by 6 bases; junction bases not matched to a gene: 5. Germline CDR1 and CDR2: SGHRS and YFSETQ. The CDR3 is 15 amino acids.